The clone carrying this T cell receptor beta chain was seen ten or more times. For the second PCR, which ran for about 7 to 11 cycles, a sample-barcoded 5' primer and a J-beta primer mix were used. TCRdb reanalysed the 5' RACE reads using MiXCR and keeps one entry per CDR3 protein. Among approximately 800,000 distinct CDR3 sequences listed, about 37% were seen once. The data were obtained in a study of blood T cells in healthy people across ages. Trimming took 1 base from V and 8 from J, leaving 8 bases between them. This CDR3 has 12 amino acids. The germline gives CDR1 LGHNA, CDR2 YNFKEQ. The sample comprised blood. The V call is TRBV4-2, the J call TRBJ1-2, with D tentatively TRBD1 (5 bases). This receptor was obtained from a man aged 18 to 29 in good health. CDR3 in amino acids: CASSQGTGGYTF. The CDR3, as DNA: TGTGCCAGCAGCCAAGGAACAGGCGGCTACACCTTC.